This T cell receptor beta chain was retrieved from a study of post-analysis software for immune sequencing data. Study conclusions and caveats: TRBV5-6, TRBV5-1 and TRBV20-1 belonged to a set of roughly 5 TRBV segments that were more frequent in patients than controls.

Tagging with unique molecular identifiers was a feature of the TCR beta cDNA libraries. TCRdb independently ran MiXCR on the PCR reads; one entry per CDR3 protein. The sample carries around 250,000 distinct CDR3 sequences, 35% to 45% recorded once. As to this clonotype: What it binds is not known.

Between the trimmed V and J ends, which lost 0 bases and 8 bases, there was a span of 7 bases. CDR1 and CDR2 from the germline V gene are DFQATT and SNEGSKA (reference sequence). CDR3 length equals 11 residues. The TCR comes from a girl aged 10-17 years with multiple sclerosis. The sequencing sample was made of blood. This chain uses TRBV20-1 with TRBJ1-2; D ambiguous. The CDR3 DNA reads as TGCAGTGCTAGAGATCAGAGAGGCTACACCTTC. It codes for CSARDQRGYTF.